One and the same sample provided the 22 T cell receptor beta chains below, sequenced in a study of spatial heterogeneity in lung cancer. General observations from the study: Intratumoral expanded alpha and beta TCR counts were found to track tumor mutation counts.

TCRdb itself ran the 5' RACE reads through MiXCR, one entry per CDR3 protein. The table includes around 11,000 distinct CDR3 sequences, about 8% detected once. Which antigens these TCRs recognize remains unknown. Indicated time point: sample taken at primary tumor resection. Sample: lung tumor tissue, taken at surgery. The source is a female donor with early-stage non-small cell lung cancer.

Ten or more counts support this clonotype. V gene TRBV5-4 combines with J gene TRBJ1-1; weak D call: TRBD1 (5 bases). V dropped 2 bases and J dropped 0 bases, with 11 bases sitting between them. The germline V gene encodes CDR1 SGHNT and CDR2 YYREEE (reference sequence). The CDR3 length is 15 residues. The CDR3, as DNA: TGTGCCAGCAGCTTAGGAGGGGCTATGAACACTGAAGCTTTCTTT. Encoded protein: CASSLGGAMNTEAFF.

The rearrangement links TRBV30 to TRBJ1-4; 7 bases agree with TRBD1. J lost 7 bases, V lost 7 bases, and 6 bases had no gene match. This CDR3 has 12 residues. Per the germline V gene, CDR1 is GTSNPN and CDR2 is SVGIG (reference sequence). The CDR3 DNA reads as TGTGCCTCACAGGGGCGCAGTGAAAAACTGTTTTTT. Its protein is CASQGRSEKLFF.

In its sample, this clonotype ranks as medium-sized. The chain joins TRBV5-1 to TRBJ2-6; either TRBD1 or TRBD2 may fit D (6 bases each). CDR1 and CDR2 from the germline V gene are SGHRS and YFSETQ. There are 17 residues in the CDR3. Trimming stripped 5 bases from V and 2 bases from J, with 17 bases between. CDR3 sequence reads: CASSFGTGATGANVLTF. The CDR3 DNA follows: TGCGCCAGCAGTTTTGGGACGGGGGCAACTGGGGCCAACGTCCTGACTTTC.

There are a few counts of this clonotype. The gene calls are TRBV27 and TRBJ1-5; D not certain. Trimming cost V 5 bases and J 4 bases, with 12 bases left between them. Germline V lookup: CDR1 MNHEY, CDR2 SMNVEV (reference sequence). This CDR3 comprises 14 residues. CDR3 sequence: CASSPGLGNQPQHF. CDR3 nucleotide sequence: TGTGCCAGCAGTCCCGGCCTTGGGAATCAGCCCCAGCATTTT.

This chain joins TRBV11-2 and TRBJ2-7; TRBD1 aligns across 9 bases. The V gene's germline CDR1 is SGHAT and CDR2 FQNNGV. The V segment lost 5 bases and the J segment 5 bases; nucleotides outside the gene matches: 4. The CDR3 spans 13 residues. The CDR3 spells CASSRQGGDEQYF. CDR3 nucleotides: TGTGCCAGCAGCCGACAGGGGGGCGACGAGCAGTACTTC.

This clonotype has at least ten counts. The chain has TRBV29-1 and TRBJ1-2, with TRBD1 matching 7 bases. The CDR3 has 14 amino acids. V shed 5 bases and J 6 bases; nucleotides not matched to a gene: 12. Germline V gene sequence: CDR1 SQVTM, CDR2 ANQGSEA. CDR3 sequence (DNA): TGCAGCGTTCTACGGGACAGAGAAGGGGATGGCTACACCTTC. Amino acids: CSVLRDREGDGYTF.

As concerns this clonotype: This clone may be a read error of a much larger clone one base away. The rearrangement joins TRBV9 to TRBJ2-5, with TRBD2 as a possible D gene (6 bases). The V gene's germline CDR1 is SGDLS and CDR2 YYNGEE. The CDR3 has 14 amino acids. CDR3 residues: CVSSVEASEETQYF. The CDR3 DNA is TGTGTCAGCAGCGTAGAGGCTAGCGAAGAGACCCAGTACTTC.

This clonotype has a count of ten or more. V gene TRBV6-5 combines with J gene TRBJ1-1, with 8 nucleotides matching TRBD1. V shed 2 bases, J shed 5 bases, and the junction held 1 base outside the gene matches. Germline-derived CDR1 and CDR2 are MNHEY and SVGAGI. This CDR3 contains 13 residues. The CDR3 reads CASSYNRGTEAFF. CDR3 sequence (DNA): TGTGCCAGCAGTTACAACAGGGGGACTGAAGCTTTCTTT.

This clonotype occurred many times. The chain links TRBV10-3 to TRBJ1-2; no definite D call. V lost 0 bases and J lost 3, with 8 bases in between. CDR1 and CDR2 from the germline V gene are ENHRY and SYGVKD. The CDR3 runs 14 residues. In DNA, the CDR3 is TGTGCCATCAGTGAGTCGGATGGTGACTATGGCTACACCTTC. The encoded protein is CAISESDGDYGYTF.

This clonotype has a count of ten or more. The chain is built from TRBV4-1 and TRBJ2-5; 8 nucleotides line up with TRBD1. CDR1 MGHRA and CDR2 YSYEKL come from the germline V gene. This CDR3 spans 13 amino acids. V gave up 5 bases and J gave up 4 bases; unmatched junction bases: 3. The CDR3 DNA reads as TGCGCCAGCAGCGACAGGGGTTCAGAGACCCAGTACTTC. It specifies CASSDRGSETQYF.

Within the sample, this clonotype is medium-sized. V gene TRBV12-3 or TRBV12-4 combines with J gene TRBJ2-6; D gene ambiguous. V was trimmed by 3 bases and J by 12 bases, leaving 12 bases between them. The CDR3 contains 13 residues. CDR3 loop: CASSLGSPPVLTF. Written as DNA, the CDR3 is TGTGCCAGCAGTTTGGGCTCTCCGCCCGTCCTGACTTTC.

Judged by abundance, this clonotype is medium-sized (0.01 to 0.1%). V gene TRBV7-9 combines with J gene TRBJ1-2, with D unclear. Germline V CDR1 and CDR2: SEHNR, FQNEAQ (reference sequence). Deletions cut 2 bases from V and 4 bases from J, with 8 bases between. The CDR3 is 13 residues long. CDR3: CASSLQETYGYTF. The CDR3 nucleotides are TGTGCCAGCAGCTTACAGGAGACCTATGGCTACACCTTC.

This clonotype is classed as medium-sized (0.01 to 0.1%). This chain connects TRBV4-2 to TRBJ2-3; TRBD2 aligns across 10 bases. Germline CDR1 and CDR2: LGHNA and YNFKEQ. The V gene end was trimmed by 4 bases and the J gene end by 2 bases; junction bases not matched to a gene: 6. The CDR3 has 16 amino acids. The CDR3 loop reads CASSLISGGATDTQYF. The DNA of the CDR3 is TGTGCCAGCAGCCTTATAAGCGGGGGGGCCACAGATACGCAGTATTTT.

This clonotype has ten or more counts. CDR3 coding DNA: TGCGCCAGCAGCTTGGCAGGACTAGCGGGGGGTAGAGGCACAGATACGCAGTATTTT. Protein product: CASSLAGLAGGRGTDTQYF. V gene TRBV5-1 combines with J gene TRBJ2-3; 14 bases map to TRBD2. Germline lookup yields CDR1 SGHRS and CDR2 YFSETQ. The CDR3 length is 19 residues. V gave up 0 bases and J gave up 1 base; unmatched junction bases: 7.

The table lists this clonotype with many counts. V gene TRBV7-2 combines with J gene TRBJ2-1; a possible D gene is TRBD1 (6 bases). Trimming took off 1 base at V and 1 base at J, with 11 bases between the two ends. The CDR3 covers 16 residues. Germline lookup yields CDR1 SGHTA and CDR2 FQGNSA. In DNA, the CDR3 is TGTGCCAGCAGCTTAGGTGCCAGGGGTTCCTACAATGAGCAGTTCTTC. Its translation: CASSLGARGSYNEQFF.

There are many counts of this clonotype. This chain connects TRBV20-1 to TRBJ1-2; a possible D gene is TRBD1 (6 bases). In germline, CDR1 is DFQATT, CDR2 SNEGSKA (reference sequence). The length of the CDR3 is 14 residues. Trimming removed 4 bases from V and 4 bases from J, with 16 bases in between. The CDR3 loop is CSATSLQGSYGYTF. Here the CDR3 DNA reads TGCAGTGCTACCTCCTTACAGGGCAGCTATGGCTACACCTTC.

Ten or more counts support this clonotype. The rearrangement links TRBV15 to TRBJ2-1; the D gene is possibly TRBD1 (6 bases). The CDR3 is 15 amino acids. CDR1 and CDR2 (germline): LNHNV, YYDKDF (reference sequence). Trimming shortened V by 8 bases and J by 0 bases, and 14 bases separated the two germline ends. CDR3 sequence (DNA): TGTGCCACCCGGAAAACAGGGATCTCCTACAATGAGCAGTTCTTC. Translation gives CATRKTGISYNEQFF.

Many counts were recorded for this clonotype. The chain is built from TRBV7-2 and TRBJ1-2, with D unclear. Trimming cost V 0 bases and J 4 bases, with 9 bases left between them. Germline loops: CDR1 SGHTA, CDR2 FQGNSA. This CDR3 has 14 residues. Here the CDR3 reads CASSLATAVYGYTF. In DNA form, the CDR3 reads TGTGCCAGCAGCTTAGCCACAGCTGTCTATGGCTACACCTTC.

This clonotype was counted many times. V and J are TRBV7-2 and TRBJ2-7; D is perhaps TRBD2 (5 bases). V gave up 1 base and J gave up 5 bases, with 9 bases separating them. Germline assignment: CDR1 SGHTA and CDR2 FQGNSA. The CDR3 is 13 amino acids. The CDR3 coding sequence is TGTGCCAGCAGCTTAGAAGCGGAACACGAGCAGTACTTC. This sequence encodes CASSLEAEHEQYF.

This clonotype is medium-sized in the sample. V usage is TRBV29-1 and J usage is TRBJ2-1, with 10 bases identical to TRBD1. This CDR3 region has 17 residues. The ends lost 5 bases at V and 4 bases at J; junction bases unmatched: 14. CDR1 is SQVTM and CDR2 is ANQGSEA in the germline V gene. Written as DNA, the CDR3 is TGCAGCGTTCCTCGTGACGGACAGGGGGTCCGGTACAATGAGCAGTTCTTC. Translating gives CSVPRDGQGVRYNEQFF.

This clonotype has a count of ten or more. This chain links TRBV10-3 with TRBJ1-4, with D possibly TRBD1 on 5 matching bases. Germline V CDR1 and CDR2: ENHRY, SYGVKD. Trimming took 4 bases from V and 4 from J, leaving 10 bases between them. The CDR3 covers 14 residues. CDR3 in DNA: TGTGCCATCAGTGCTCCAGGGATTAATGAAAAACTGTTTTTT. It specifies CAISAPGINEKLFF.

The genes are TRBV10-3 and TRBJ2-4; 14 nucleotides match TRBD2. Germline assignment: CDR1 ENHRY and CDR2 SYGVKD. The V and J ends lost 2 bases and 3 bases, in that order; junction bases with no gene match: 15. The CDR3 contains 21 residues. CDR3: CAISETNTGLAGDIGKNIQYF. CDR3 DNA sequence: TGTGCCATCAGTGAGACAAATACGGGACTAGCGGGGGATATAGGCAAAAACATTCAGTACTTC.